The 30 T cell receptor beta chains listed next were all sequenced from one sample in a study of human T cells and chemical hapten exposure. The sample's time point: pre-sensitization, week 0. The sample's treatment: therapeutic diphenylcyclopropenone sensitization with weekly scalp DPC. MiXCR, run by TCRdb on the RACE reads, gives a single entry per CDR3 protein. Of around 62,000 distinct CDR3 sequences in the sample, approximately 7% were seen once. The sequencing here drew on whole blood, taken in connection with sensitization to the hapten diphenylcyclopropenone (DPC). The receptors were gathered from a woman in her thirties with alopecia areata. Some clones in this sample may be carry-over from other donors' samples.

This clonotype came up many times. The chain carries TRBV6-5 and TRBJ1-1, with TRBD1 matching 8 bases. CDR3 length: 11 amino acids. CDR1 is MNHEY, CDR2 SVGAGI, per germline. V dropped 6 bases and J dropped 13; count of bases not matched to a gene: 7. The CDR3 protein is CASSSGTGFFF. The CDR3 region has the DNA TGTGCCAGCAGCTCCGGGACAGGCTTTTTCTTT.

This clonotype has just a few counts. The chain carries TRBV27 and TRBJ2-2, with 8 bases fitting TRBD2. After removal of 6 bases from V and 2 bases from J, the junction contained 20 bases not matched to a gene. This CDR3 has 20 residues. Germline CDR1 reads MNHEY; CDR2 reads SMNVEV (reference sequence). CDR3 amino acids: CASRARGFRPGGRNTGELFF. The CDR3 region has the DNA TGTGCCAGCAGGGCAAGGGGTTTTCGTCCGGGGGGGCGTAACACCGGGGAGCTGTTTTTT.

The V and J genes are TRBV9 and TRBJ1-1; perhaps TRBD1 as D (6 bases). The V gene lost 0 bases and the J gene lost 10 bases, with 16 bases spanning the gap. Per the germline V gene, CDR1 is SGDLS and CDR2 is YYNGEE. This CDR3 contains 14 residues. CDR3 region: CASSVGAGDTSAFF. As DNA, the CDR3 is TGTGCCAGCAGCGTAGGGGCAGGGGACACTTCAGCTTTCTTT.

Many counts were recorded for this clonotype. This sequence joins TRBV20-1 and TRBJ2-1; the D gene could be TRBD1 or TRBD2 (5 bases each). Germline V gene data show CDR1 as DFQATT and CDR2 as SNEGSKA (reference sequence). This CDR3 is built from 16 residues. The V end was cut by 0 bases, the J end by 0 bases, with 12 bases between. CDR3 sequence: CSARDLRGSSYNEQFF. CDR3 nucleotides: TGCAGTGCTAGAGATTTGAGGGGAAGCTCCTACAATGAGCAGTTCTTC.

The table lists this clonotype with many counts. The chain recombines TRBV14 with TRBJ1-1, with 10 bases lining up with TRBD1. V lost 6 bases, J lost 6 bases, and 4 bases stayed unmatched. The CDR3 totals 13 residues. The germline CDR1 and CDR2 sequences are SGHDN and FVKESK. Here the CDR3 reads CASRLGTGAEAFF. The DNA of the CDR3 is TGTGCCAGCAGACTTGGGACAGGGGCTGAAGCTTTCTTT.

This chain joins TRBV2 and TRBJ2-1; 7 bases align to TRBD2. V gave up 6 bases and J gave up 0 bases; unmatched junction bases: 8. Germline V CDR1 and CDR2: SNHLY, FYNNEI. CDR3 length: 16 residues. The CDR3 is CASRRDYPSSYNEQFF. The CDR3 nucleotides read TGTGCCAGCAGGCGGGACTACCCGAGCTCCTACAATGAGCAGTTCTTC.

This clonotype was seen ten or more times. The V call is TRBV2, the J call TRBJ2-3; D gene ambiguous. Trimming shortened V by 7 bases and J by 2 bases, and 19 bases separated the two germline ends. The germline CDR1 and CDR2 sequences are SNHLY and FYNNEI. The CDR3 loop spans 16 amino acids. This CDR3 is CASKGSLDSITDTQYF. The CDR3 coding sequence is TGTGCCAGCAAAGGGTCGCTCGACTCCATCACAGATACGCAGTATTTT.

This clonotype has at least ten counts. CDR3: CASSLGGISGGRNNEQFF. CDR3 in DNA: TGCGCCAGCAGCTTAGGCGGCATTAGCGGGGGACGAAACAATGAGCAGTTCTTC. This chain joins TRBV5-1 and TRBJ2-1; 9 positions agree with TRBD2. The J segment lost 5 bases and the V segment lost 2 bases, leaving 14 bases of the junction unmatched. The CDR3 runs 18 residues. CDR1 is SGHRS, CDR2 YFSETQ, per germline.

This clonotype was found many times. The rearrangement links TRBV5-6 to TRBJ1-1; unclear D gene. The CDR3 is made up of 11 amino acids. CDR1 is SGHDT and CDR2 is YYEEEE in the germline V gene. The V end lost 6 bases, the J end lost 6 bases, and 9 bases lay between the germline ends. CDR3 in amino acids: CASILDAEAFF. The DNA of the CDR3 is TGTGCCAGCATCCTAGACGCTGAAGCTTTCTTT.

This clonotype appeared many times. V and J are TRBV20-1 and TRBJ2-3; the match to TRBD1 covers 12 bases. The CDR3 extends over 15 amino acids. V lost 3 bases to trimming and J lost 2 bases; unmatched junction nucleotides: 3. The germline V gene encodes CDR1 DFQATT and CDR2 SNEGSKA (reference sequence). Here the CDR3 reads CSARGQGAPTDTQYF. The CDR3 DNA reads as TGCAGTGCTAGGGGACAGGGGGCCCCCACAGATACGCAGTATTTT.

The rearrangement joins TRBV12-3 or TRBV12-4 to TRBJ2-3; TRBD2 agrees at 16 bases. Germline trimming cut 4 bases from V and 2 bases from J; bases unmatched to any gene: 9. The CDR3 is made up of 19 amino acids. The CDR3 loop reads CASSSGTSGGAPHTDTQYF. The DNA of the CDR3 is TGTGCCAGCAGTTCCGGGACTAGCGGGGGGGCCCCCCACACAGATACGCAGTATTTT.

This clonotype has more than one count but fewer than ten. This chain links TRBV2 with TRBJ1-4; D ambiguous. The V and J ends lost 8 bases and 0 bases respectively, with 10 bases between them. CDR3 length: 14 amino acids. Germline V gene lookup returns CDR1 SNHLY and CDR2 FYNNEI. CDR3 loop: CASRTEATNEKLFF. The CDR3 DNA reads TGTGCCAGCCGGACGGAAGCAACTAATGAAAAACTGTTTTTT.

This clonotype was seen many times. This chain links TRBV7-9 with TRBJ2-1; TRBD2 matches 8 bases. Germline V gene data show CDR1 as SEHNR and CDR2 as FQNEAQ (reference sequence). J lost 0 bases, V lost 6 bases, and 13 bases had no gene match. CDR3 size: 18 residues. CDR3 loop: CASRHTFTSGPSYNEQFF. The CDR3 nucleotides read TGTGCCAGCAGGCATACATTTACTAGCGGACCCTCCTACAATGAGCAGTTCTTC.

This clonotype was counted many times. The gene calls are TRBV7-8 and TRBJ2-3; 7 positions match TRBD2. The CDR3 extends over 14 amino acids. Germline V gene data show CDR1 as SGHVS and CDR2 as FQNEAQ. Unmatched junction bases numbered 6, after V lost 5 bases and J lost 4 bases. Here the CDR3 reads CASSGTSVPDTQYF. CDR3 sequence (DNA): TGTGCCAGCAGCGGAACTAGCGTTCCAGATACGCAGTATTTT.

This clonotype was counted between two and nine times. V gene TRBV28 combines with J gene TRBJ1-2; no clear D. This CDR3 spans 11 amino acids. Germline V gene sequence: CDR1 MDHEN, CDR2 SYDVKM. Trimming took 6 bases from V and 5 from J, leaving 7 bases between them. The CDR3 reads CASRSEYGYTF. Here the CDR3 DNA reads TGTGCCAGCAGATCAGAGTATGGCTACACCTTC.

V gene TRBV7-9 combines with J gene TRBJ1-2, with unresolved D. Per germline, CDR1 SEHNR and CDR2 FQNEAQ (reference sequence). Deletions cut 0 bases from V and 8 bases from J, with 13 bases between. CDR3 length: 14 residues. CDR3 residues: CASSLASGSAGYTF. CDR3 nucleotides: TGTGCCAGCAGCTTAGCATCTGGGTCCGCCGGCTACACCTTC.

This clonotype was observed at least ten times. The rearrangement links TRBV2 to TRBJ2-7, with D possibly being TRBD2 (5 bases). This CDR3 contains 14 residues. Germline CDR1 SNHLY, CDR2 FYNNEI. Trimming pared 6 bases from V and 3 bases from J, leaving 15 bases between. CDR3 residues: CASRGLAAFYEQYF. The CDR3 DNA reads as TGTGCCAGCAGGGGTCTAGCAGCCTTCTACGAGCAGTACTTC.

This clonotype was found many times. This chain links TRBV6-5 with TRBJ1-1; D remains ambiguous. The V gene's germline CDR1 is MNHEY and CDR2 SVGAGI. The CDR3 has 11 amino acids. Trimming pared 7 bases from V and 8 bases from J, leaving 11 bases between. CDR3 sequence (DNA): TGTGCCAGCACCAGAGCGGGGGAAGCTTTCTTT. Translation: CASTRAGEAFF.

The table lists this clonotype with many counts. The rearrangement links TRBV12-3 or TRBV12-4 to TRBJ1-6, with unresolved D. Deletions cut 8 bases from V and 3 bases from J, with 5 bases between. The CDR3 totals 12 residues. This CDR3 reads CASQDYNSPLHF. CDR3 in DNA: TGTGCCAGCCAGGACTATAATTCACCCCTCCACTTT.

This clonotype was observed many times. This chain connects TRBV7-6 to TRBJ1-3; D not certain. The CDR3 is made up of 16 amino acids. In germline, CDR1 is SGHVS, CDR2 FNYEAQ. Trimming took off 0 bases at V and 0 bases at J, with 9 bases between the two ends. The CDR3 nucleotides read TGTGCCAGCAGCTTAGCGCCAGCATTCTCTGGAAACACCATATATTTT. Translation gives CASSLAPAFSGNTIYF.

This clonotype was counted ten times or more. The chain couples TRBV18 to TRBJ1-6, with 10 bases matching TRBD1. V shed 6 bases, J shed 7 bases, and the junction held 3 bases outside the gene matches. Germline V gives CDR1 KGHSH, CDR2 LQKENI. This CDR3 spans 14 amino acids. Written as DNA, the CDR3 is TGTGCCAGCTCTCCGACAGGGGGCAATTCACCCCTCCACTTT. This codes for CASSPTGGNSPLHF.

This clonotype was detected a few times. The CDR3 loop is CASSSGPYGYTF. CDR3 DNA sequence: TGTGCCAGTAGCTCGGGACCATATGGCTACACCTTC. The V and J genes are TRBV19 and TRBJ1-2; weak D call: TRBD1 (5 bases). This CDR3 has 12 residues. Germline-derived CDR1 and CDR2 are LNHDA and SQIVND (reference sequence). V was trimmed by 6 bases and J by 5 bases, leaving 10 bases between them.

This clonotype was detected ten times or more. The chain links TRBV30 to TRBJ1-1; D is possibly TRBD1 (5 bases). This CDR3 contains 12 residues. With 8 bases removed from V and 2 bases from J, the gap between germline ends came to 12 bases. In germline, CDR1 is GTSNPN, CDR2 SVGIG (reference sequence). The CDR3 coding sequence is TGTGCCGGTAGGGACCTAAACACTGAAGCTTTCTTT. Translated, it gives CAGRDLNTEAFF.

This clonotype was detected a few times. The chain links TRBV7-9 to TRBJ1-4; D call uncertain. V was shortened by 4 bases and J by 8 bases, with 8 bases between the two germline ends. The CDR3 has 12 residues. Looked up from germline, CDR1 is SEHNR and CDR2 is FQNEAQ (reference sequence). This chain's CDR3 is CASSSISEKLFF. The CDR3 DNA is TGTGCCAGCAGCTCTATTTCAGAAAAACTGTTTTTT.

This clonotype was observed many times. The chain has TRBV18 and TRBJ2-7, with D possibly called TRBD1 or TRBD2 (5 bases each). The germline gives CDR1 KGHSH, CDR2 LQKENI. Trimming took off 3 bases at V and 2 bases at J, with 8 bases between the two ends. The CDR3 contains 13 residues. The CDR3 loop reads CASSPGPTYEQYF. In nucleotides, the CDR3 is TGTGCCAGCTCACCGGGACCAACCTACGAGCAGTACTTC.

This clonotype has ten or more counts. The chain has TRBV4-2 and TRBJ2-7, with TRBD1 matching 9 bases. CDR3 length: 18 residues. V trimming: 2 bases; J trimming: 0 bases; junction bases outside the gene matches: 11. Germline values: CDR1 LGHNA, CDR2 YNFKEQ. The CDR3 region has the DNA TGTGCCAGCAGCCAAACTGCCTTCGGGACAGGGTTCTCCTACGAGCAGTACTTC. Translating it yields CASSQTAFGTGFSYEQYF.

The table lists this clonotype with a few counts. The chain combines TRBV5-5 with TRBJ1-1; D unresolved. V was cut by 1 base and J by 1 base, with 11 bases left in between. Per germline, CDR1 SGHKS and CDR2 YYEKEE (reference sequence). The CDR3 covers 15 residues. CDR3: CASSLYPQGNTEAFF. The DNA of the CDR3 is TGTGCCAGCAGCTTGTACCCCCAAGGGAACACTGAAGCTTTCTTT. Drawing the rest from reference TRBV5-5 and TRBJ1-1, the complete variable domain is DAGVTQSPTHLIKTRGQQVTLRCSPISGHKSVSWYQQVLGQGPQFIFQYYEKEERGRGNFPDRFSARQFPNYSSELNVNALLLGDSALYLCASSLYPQGNTEAFFGQGTRLTVV.

The chain is built from TRBV10-3 and TRBJ2-3; possible D gene TRBD1, 5 bases. The CDR3 spans 13 residues. Germline V CDR1 and CDR2: ENHRY, SYGVKD. Trimming shortened V by 10 bases and J by 3 bases, and 14 bases separated the two germline ends. CDR3 sequence: CATAQGLTDTQYF. The CDR3 DNA sequence: TGTGCCACGGCTCAGGGTTTAACAGATACGCAGTATTTT.

This chain uses TRBV29-1 with TRBJ1-4; 7 nucleotides align to TRBD1. CDR1 and CDR2 from the germline V gene are SQVTM and ANQGSEA. V gave up 4 bases and J gave up 0 bases; unmatched junction bases: 2. The CDR3 is made up of 14 amino acids. The CDR3 loop reads CSVGQGATNEKLFF. The CDR3, as DNA: TGCAGCGTTGGGCAGGGGGCAACTAATGAAAAACTGTTTTTT.

This clonotype was observed at least ten times. V is TRBV20-1 and J is TRBJ1-5, with a possible D match to TRBD1 (6 bases). From germline, CDR1 is DFQATT and CDR2 SNEGSKA (reference sequence). The germline V and J ends were trimmed by 1 base and 2 bases, with 18 bases remaining between them. There are 17 residues in the CDR3. CDR3 in amino acids: CSARVAWGGRGNQPQHF. The CDR3 DNA sequence: TGCAGTGCTAGAGTCGCTTGGGGGGGCCGGGGCAATCAGCCCCAGCATTTT.